One and the same sample provided the 30 T cell receptor beta chains below, sequenced in a study of T cells in Graves' hyperthyroidism and ophthalmopathy. Amplified TCR beta CDR3 regions derived from RNA transcripts. The HTBI primer set drove a first-round RT-PCR of the TCR CDR3. Via MiXCR, TCRdb re-called the multiplex PCR reads, giving one row per CDR3 protein. This table holds 640,000 or so distinct CDR3 sequences, 14% found once. The sequenced sample consisted of blood. Receptors were obtained from a woman younger than 30 with Graves' ophthalmopathy.

This clonotype has ten or more counts. The chain is built from TRBV7-8 and TRBJ2-5, with 13 bases identical to TRBD2. The V and J ends lost 3 bases and 1 base, in that order; junction bases with no gene match: 2. The CDR3 has 16 amino acids. From germline, CDR1 is SGHVS and CDR2 FQNEAQ. In DNA, the CDR3 is TGTGCCAGCAGCTTGGGACTAGCGGGGCTCCAAGAGACCCAGTACTTC. Translated: CASSLGLAGLQETQYF.

This clonotype was counted many times. The chain has TRBV5-6 and TRBJ2-5, with a weak D call TRBD2 (6 bases). Trimming cost V 4 bases and J 5 bases, with 18 bases left between them. The CDR3 length is 15 residues. Germline V gives CDR1 SGHDT, CDR2 YYEEEE. The CDR3 DNA is TGTGCCAGCAGCCCGGAGGGATGGGGCCGGGAGACCCAGTACTTC. This sequence encodes CASSPEGWGRETQYF.

To note about this clonotype: A much larger clone sits a single nucleotide away, making a read error possible. This rearrangement joins TRBV24-1 to TRBJ2-1, with D unresolved. The CDR3 runs to 14 residues. Germline-derived CDR1 and CDR2 are KGHDR and SFDVKD. CDR3 sequence (DNA): TGTGCCACCAGCGCCTCACACAACTACAATGAGCAGCTCTTC. It encodes CATSASHNYNEQLF.

This clonotype turned up a few times. The CDR3 loop is CASSVRDSQETQYF. In DNA form, the CDR3 reads TGTGCCAGCAGCGTACGGGACAGCCAAGAGACCCAGTACTTC. The genes are TRBV5-6 and TRBJ2-5; 7 positions match TRBD1. The ends lost 4 bases at V and 1 base at J; junction bases unmatched: 4. Germline V gene sequence: CDR1 SGHDT, CDR2 YYEEEE. The CDR3 sequence is 14 residues long.

This clonotype was observed a few times. The chain employs TRBV6-1 and TRBJ2-7; 13 nucleotides match TRBD2. This CDR3 spans 15 amino acids. V lost 8 bases to trimming and J lost 6 bases; unmatched junction nucleotides: 10. Germline V gene data show CDR1 as MNHNS and CDR2 as SASEGT. CDR3 in amino acids: CASETGLAGNREQYF. CDR3 nucleotide sequence: TGTGCCAGCGAAACGGGACTAGCGGGAAACCGCGAGCAGTACTTC.

At least ten counts were recorded for this clonotype. The chain recombines TRBV11-2 with TRBJ2-5; no reliable D call. V was trimmed by 9 bases and J by 5 bases, leaving 13 bases between them. Germline V gene sequence: CDR1 SGHAT, CDR2 FQNNGV. The CDR3 totals 12 residues. DNA for the CDR3: TGTGCCAGTTCCCAGGATTGGGAGACCCAGTACTTC. It yields the protein CASSQDWETQYF.

V gene TRBV29-1 combines with J gene TRBJ1-2; D might be TRBD1 (6 bases). There are 14 residues in the CDR3. The ends were cut back, 5 bases at V and 4 bases at J, with 17 bases in the middle. Germline V gene data show CDR1 as SQVTM and CDR2 as ANQGSEA. The CDR3 bases are TGCAGCGTTATTCCAGACAGGTCCGTCTATGGCTACACCTTC. Its translation is CSVIPDRSVYGYTF.

Concerning this clonotype: This may arise from a read error, as a much more abundant clone is one base away. V usage is TRBV5-1 and J usage is TRBJ2-5; a possible D gene is TRBD2 (6 bases). Per germline, CDR1 SGHRS and CDR2 YFSETQ. This CDR3 contains 14 residues. The CDR3 protein is CVSGLLTVQETQYF. The CDR3 DNA is TGTGTCAGCGGGCTCCTGACAGTTCAAGAGACCCAGTACTTC.

The sample holds a few counts of this clonotype. As DNA, the CDR3 is TGTGCCAGCAGCGCCCGGACTAGCGGGAGTTTGGATGAGCAGTTCTTC. Translated, it gives CASSARTSGSLDEQFF. The chain couples TRBV9 to TRBJ2-1; the match to TRBD2 covers 13 bases. Germline V lookup: CDR1 SGDLS, CDR2 YYNGEE. Trimming cost V 3 bases and J 8 bases; bases outside gene matches: 8. The CDR3 has 16 amino acids.

The sample holds many counts of this clonotype. The V call is TRBV9, the J call TRBJ2-3; D remains ambiguous. The ends were cut back, 0 bases at V and 0 bases at J, with 11 bases in the middle. Germline V lookup: CDR1 SGDLS, CDR2 YYNGEE. This CDR3 has 16 residues. The CDR3 sequence is CASSVEVASSTDTQYF. CDR3 bases: TGTGCCAGCAGCGTAGAAGTTGCCTCAAGCACAGATACGCAGTATTTT.

This clonotype has a handful of counts. A junction boundary mismatches the germline segment, possibly from a read error. The chain links TRBV7-9 to TRBJ2-7; TRBD2 agrees at 14 bases. CDR1 and CDR2 from the germline V gene are SEHNR and FQNEAQ (reference sequence). The CDR3 is 17 amino acids. CDR3 DNA sequence: TGTGCCAGCAGCTCCGGGACTAGCGGGAGAGACTCCTACGGGCAGTACTTC. Translation gives CASSSGTSGRDSYGQYF.

This clonotype was found a few times. The genes are TRBV5-1 and TRBJ2-7, with D maybe TRBD2 (6 bases). CDR1 and CDR2 (germline): SGHRS, YFSETQ. Trimming pared 5 bases from V and 0 bases from J, leaving 12 bases between. This CDR3 region has 14 residues. This CDR3 is CASRVVLASYEQYF. CDR3 bases: TGCGCCAGCAGGGTAGTACTAGCCTCCTACGAGCAGTACTTC. Filled out from reference TRBV5-1 and TRBJ2-7, the complete variable domain reads KAGVTQTPRYLIKTRGQQVTLSCSPISGHRSVSWYQQTPGQGLQFLFEYFSETQRNKGNFPGRFSGRQFSNSRSEMNVSTLELGDSALYLCASRVVLASYEQYFGPGTRLTVT.

This rearrangement joins TRBV10-3 to TRBJ2-1; 7 bases map to TRBD2. The V gene's germline CDR1 is ENHRY and CDR2 SYGVKD. The CDR3 contains 15 residues. With V trimmed by 5 bases and J by 3 bases, 7 bases remained unmatched. The CDR3 coding sequence is TGTGCCATCAGTCCCGGGAGGTCCAACTACAATGAGCAGTTCTTC. Amino acids: CAISPGRSNYNEQFF.

In its sample, this clonotype was seen many times. The chain combines TRBV6-5 with TRBJ1-2; 9 bases agree with TRBD1. There are 16 residues in the CDR3. Germline CDR1 and CDR2: MNHEY and SVGAGI. Unmatched junction bases numbered 6, after V lost 2 bases and J lost 2 bases. In DNA form, the CDR3 reads TGTGCCAGCAGTTACGTTAAGACAGGGGGGAACTATGGCTACACCTTC. Translating it yields CASSYVKTGGNYGYTF.

This clonotype was counted at least ten times. This chain joins TRBV20-1 and TRBJ2-5, with 11 bases that match TRBD2. The CDR3 is 16 residues long. Germline CDR1 and CDR2: DFQATT and SNEGSKA (reference sequence). V was clipped by 5 bases and J by 5 bases; unmatched bases: 13. The CDR3 coding sequence is TGCAGTGCTCCCGAAGTAGCGGGAGGGCCAAGGGAGACCCAGTACTTC. Translating it yields CSAPEVAGGPRETQYF.

The table lists this clonotype with many counts. The V call is TRBV9, the J call TRBJ2-3; D might be TRBD2 (5 bases). Trimming removed 0 bases from V and 2 bases from J, with 7 bases in between. CDR3 length: 14 residues. In germline, CDR1 is SGDLS, CDR2 YYNGEE. CDR3 sequence: CASSVASTTDTQYF. In DNA, the CDR3 is TGTGCCAGCAGCGTAGCTAGCACCACAGATACGCAGTATTTT.

This clonotype occurred many times. The chain is built from TRBV12-3 or TRBV12-4 and TRBJ2-7; D possibly corresponds to TRBD1 (6 bases). The CDR3 sequence is 13 residues long. The germline V and J ends were trimmed by 3 bases and 2 bases, with 8 bases remaining between them. The CDR3 nucleotides read TGTGCCAGCAGTTTTGGACAGCCCTACGAGCAGTACTTC. This translates into CASSFGQPYEQYF.

This clonotype was detected a few times. The missing conserved phenylalanine or tryptophan at the end of this CDR3 makes a read error likely. The rearrangement joins TRBV18 to TRBJ2-5; D gene uncertain. CDR3 length: 13 residues. In germline, CDR1 is KGHSH, CDR2 LQKENI. V was cut by 3 bases and J by 1 base, with 6 bases left in between. Here the CDR3 reads CASSPNRQETQYL. In nucleotides, the CDR3 is TGTGCCAGCTCACCCAATCGCCAAGAGACCCAGTACCTC.

This chain joins TRBV20-1 and TRBJ1-2, with no clear D. Germline-derived CDR1 and CDR2 are DFQATT and SNEGSKA (reference sequence). Trimming took off 4 bases at V and 4 bases at J, with 10 bases between the two ends. This CDR3 region has 12 residues. The CDR3 reads CSAKATLYGYTF. The CDR3 coding sequence is TGCAGTGCTAAGGCTACCCTCTATGGCTACACCTTC.

This clonotype was observed a handful of times. The V gene is TRBV4-1, the J gene TRBJ1-6; D is possibly TRBD1 (6 bases). Germline lookup yields CDR1 MGHRA and CDR2 YSYEKL. The V end lost 0 bases, the J end lost 9 bases, and 12 bases lay between the germline ends. The CDR3 contains 15 residues. CDR3 nucleotides: TGCGCCAGCAGCCAAGAGGACAGTAGGCCTTCACCCCTCCACTTT. Encoded protein: CASSQEDSRPSPLHF.

The table lists this clonotype with many counts. The V call is TRBV12-3 or TRBV12-4, the J call TRBJ2-5; the match to TRBD2 covers 12 bases. The CDR3 totals 15 residues. J gave up 9 bases and V 3 bases, and 8 bases lay outside the gene matches. The CDR3 protein is CASSFSPSGRAAQYF. The CDR3 DNA follows: TGTGCCAGCAGTTTTAGTCCTAGCGGGAGGGCGGCCCAGTACTTC.

This clonotype has a count of ten or more. The rearrangement joins TRBV6-1 to TRBJ1-1; 8 bases agree with TRBD1. The CDR3 has 14 amino acids. V shed 5 bases and J 4 bases; nucleotides not matched to a gene: 6. Germline V gives CDR1 MNHNS, CDR2 SASEGT. The CDR3 here is CASSSQGQGTEAFF. In DNA, the CDR3 is TGTGCCAGCAGTTCCCAAGGACAGGGCACTGAAGCTTTCTTT.

This clonotype was recorded at least ten times. The chain combines TRBV11-3 with TRBJ2-2, with 7 bases identical to TRBD1. V lost 8 bases, J lost 5 bases, and 8 bases stayed unmatched. This CDR3 has 14 amino acids. Germline CDR1 reads SGHNT; CDR2 reads YENEEA. The CDR3: CASRTGPTTGELFF. CDR3 nucleotides: TGTGCCAGCCGGACAGGCCCCACGACCGGGGAGCTGTTTTTT.

This clonotype turned up a few times. The chain employs TRBV28 and TRBJ1-4; D is uncertain. This CDR3 contains 15 residues. Trimming shortened V by 3 bases and J by 7 bases, and 15 bases separated the two germline ends. Looked up from germline, CDR1 is MDHEN and CDR2 is SYDVKM. CDR3 region: CASSLAERLGEKLFF. CDR3 nucleotide sequence: TGTGCCAGCAGTTTGGCTGAGAGGCTGGGTGAAAAACTGTTTTTT.

This rearrangement joins TRBV7-9 to TRBJ1-6; maybe TRBD1 (5 bases). The V end lost 5 bases, the J end lost 7 bases, and 15 bases lay between the germline ends. This CDR3 has 15 amino acids. In germline, CDR1 is SEHNR, CDR2 FQNEAQ (reference sequence). The CDR3 DNA reads as TGTGCCAGCAGCCATTCGGGACGGAGAAATTCACCCCTCCACTTT. Translating it yields CASSHSGRRNSPLHF.

At least ten counts were recorded for this clonotype. This sequence joins TRBV7-9 and TRBJ2-1; the D gene is possibly TRBD2 (6 bases). Per germline, CDR1 SEHNR and CDR2 FQNEAQ (reference sequence). V lost 6 bases and J 4 bases, leaving 19 bases between the germline ends. CDR3 length: 16 residues. Written as DNA, the CDR3 is TGTGCCAGCAGGGCCGAGGGACTCTCACTTTACAATGAGCAGTTCTTC. Protein sequence: CASRAEGLSLYNEQFF.

This clonotype was seen a handful of times. This chain links TRBV20-1 with TRBJ2-7; the match to TRBD2 covers 10 bases. The V and J ends lost 3 bases and 8 bases, in that order; junction bases with no gene match: 7. Germline assignment: CDR1 DFQATT and CDR2 SNEGSKA (reference sequence). The CDR3 has 13 residues. CDR3 sequence: CSASLAGAPQQYF. The CDR3 DNA reads TGCAGTGCTAGCCTAGCGGGAGCCCCCCAGCAGTACTTC.

The sample holds many counts of this clonotype. The gene calls are TRBV28 and TRBJ2-3; D is undetermined. Germline V gives CDR1 MDHEN, CDR2 SYDVKM. Trimming took 7 bases from V and 0 from J, leaving 17 bases between them. This CDR3 spans 16 amino acids. The chain's CDR3 is CASISAGPTSTDTQYF. The CDR3 nucleotides are TGTGCCAGCATCTCCGCCGGACCAACTAGCACAGATACGCAGTATTTT.

The chain combines TRBV5-4 with TRBJ2-3, with 7 nucleotides matching TRBD2. This CDR3 region has 15 residues. The V gene's germline CDR1 is SGHNT and CDR2 YYREEE (reference sequence). V shed 1 base, J shed 4 bases, and the junction held 6 bases outside the gene matches. CDR3 DNA sequence: TGTGCCAGCAGCTTGCTTTGGGAGGGCCCAGATACGCAGTATTTT. Protein product: CASSLLWEGPDTQYF.

This clonotype has just a few counts. J is TRBJ2-5 and V is TRBV28; the D gene is possibly TRBD1 (5 bases). This CDR3 region has 16 residues. Germline V gene lookup returns CDR1 MDHEN and CDR2 SYDVKM. V was cut by 5 bases and J by 2 bases, with 18 bases left in between. CDR3 loop: CASSLFLGVAQETQYF. In DNA, the CDR3 is TGTGCCAGCAGTCTCTTCCTAGGGGTGGCGCAAGAGACCCAGTACTTC.